Listed here are 2 T cell receptor beta chains from one sample, sequenced in a study of long-term antiretroviral therapy in people with HIV. Samples were assayed with immunoSEQ v3.0 at survey level. Sequencing used immunoSEQ multiplex PCR; TCRdb keeps in-frame clones, though not all of them. Among 25,000 to 40,000 clones, roughly 97% were seen once, and the ten largest hold about 1.9%. Sequences were derived from unsorted PBMCs, sampled 7.6 years after starting antiretroviral therapy. The source of these receptors is a man aged 25 to 45 with HIV.

This sequence joins TRBV7-3 and TRBJ2-3, with a possible D match to TRBD2 (5 bases). The CDR3 loop spans 12 amino acids. Germline values: CDR1 SGHTA, CDR2 FQGTGA. V dropped 4 bases and J dropped 6 bases, with 8 bases sitting between them. The CDR3 DNA reads as TGTGCCAGCAGCTCCAGAGGGGATACGCAGTATTTT. Its protein product is CASSSRGDTQYF.

The V gene is TRBV5-6, the J gene TRBJ1-1; 7 bases line up with TRBD1. Per the germline V gene, CDR1 is SGHDT and CDR2 is YYEEEE. This CDR3 has 14 amino acids. J lost 8 bases, V lost 3 bases, and 10 bases had no gene match. The CDR3 region has the DNA TGTGCCAGCAGCTCAGCTCCAGGGGGGTTAGAAGCTTTCTTT. Residues: CASSSAPGGLEAFF.